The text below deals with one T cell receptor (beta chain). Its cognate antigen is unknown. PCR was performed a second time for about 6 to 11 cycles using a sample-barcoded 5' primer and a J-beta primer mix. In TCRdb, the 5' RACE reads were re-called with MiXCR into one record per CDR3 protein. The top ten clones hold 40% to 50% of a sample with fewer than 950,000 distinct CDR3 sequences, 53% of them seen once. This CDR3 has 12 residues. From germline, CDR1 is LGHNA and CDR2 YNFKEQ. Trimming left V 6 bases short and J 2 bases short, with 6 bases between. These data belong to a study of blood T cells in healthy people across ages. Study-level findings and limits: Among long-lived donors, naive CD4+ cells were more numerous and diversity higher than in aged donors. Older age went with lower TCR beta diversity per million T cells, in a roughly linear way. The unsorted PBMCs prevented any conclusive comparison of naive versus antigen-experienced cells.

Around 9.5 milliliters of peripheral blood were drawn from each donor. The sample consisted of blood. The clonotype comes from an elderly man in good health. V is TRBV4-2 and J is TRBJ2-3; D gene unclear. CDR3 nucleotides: TGTGCCAGCAGGGGCTTCACAGATACGCAGTATTTT. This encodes CASRGFTDTQYF.